This T cell receptor (beta chain) was recorded in a study of tumor T cells in aggressive B-cell lymphoma. The length of the CDR3 is 16 residues. Germline V lookup: CDR1 SGHDN, CDR2 FVKESK. Data came from immunoSEQ multiplex PCR; TCRdb stores just in-frame clones and leaves some out. The profile shows thousands of clones, around 92% of them singletons. The chain recombines TRBV14 with TRBJ2-5; 9 bases line up with TRBD2. The last part of the DNA fits TRBJ2-7 better; the J call may be wrong. The material sequenced was tumor tissue. The sequence was obtained from an adult with diffuse large B cell lymphoma. DNA of the CDR3: TGTGCCAGCAGCCGCGAAGGCCTAGCGGGATCCGACGAGCAGTACTTC. This codes for CASSREGLAGSDEQYF.